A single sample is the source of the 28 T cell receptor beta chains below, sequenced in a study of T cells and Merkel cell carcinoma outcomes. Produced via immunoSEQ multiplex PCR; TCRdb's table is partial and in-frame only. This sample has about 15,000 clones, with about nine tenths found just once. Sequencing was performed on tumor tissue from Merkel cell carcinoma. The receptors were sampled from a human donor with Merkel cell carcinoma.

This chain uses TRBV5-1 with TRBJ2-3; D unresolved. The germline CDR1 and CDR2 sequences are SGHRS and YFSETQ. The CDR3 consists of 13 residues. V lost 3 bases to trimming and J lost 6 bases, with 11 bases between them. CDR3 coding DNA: TGCGCCAGCAGCTCAAGGACCCCGGATACGCAGTATTTT. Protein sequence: CASSSRTPDTQYF.

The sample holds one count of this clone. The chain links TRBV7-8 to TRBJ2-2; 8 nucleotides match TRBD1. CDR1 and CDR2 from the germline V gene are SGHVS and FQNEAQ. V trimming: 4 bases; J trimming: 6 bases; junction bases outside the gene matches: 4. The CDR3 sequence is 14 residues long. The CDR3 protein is CASSSGQVPGELFF. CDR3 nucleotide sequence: TGTGCCAGCAGCTCGGGACAGGTCCCCGGGGAGCTGTTTTTT.

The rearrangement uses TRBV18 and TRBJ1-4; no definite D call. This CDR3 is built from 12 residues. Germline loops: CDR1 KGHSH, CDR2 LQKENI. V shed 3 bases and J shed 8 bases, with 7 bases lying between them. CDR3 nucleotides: TGTGCCAGCTCACCCGGTCCCGAAAAACTGTTTTTT. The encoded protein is CASSPGPEKLFF.

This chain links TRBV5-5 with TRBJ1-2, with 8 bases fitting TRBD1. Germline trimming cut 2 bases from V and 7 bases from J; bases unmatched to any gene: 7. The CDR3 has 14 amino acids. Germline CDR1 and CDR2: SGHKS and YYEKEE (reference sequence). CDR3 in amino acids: CASSFFSTGGGYTF. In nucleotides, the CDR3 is TGTGCCAGCAGCTTCTTTTCAACAGGGGGTGGCTACACCTTC.

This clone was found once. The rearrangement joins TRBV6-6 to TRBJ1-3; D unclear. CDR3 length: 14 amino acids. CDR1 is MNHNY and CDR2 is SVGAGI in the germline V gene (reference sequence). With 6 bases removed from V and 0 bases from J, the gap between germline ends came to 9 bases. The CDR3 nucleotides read TGTGCCAGCAGCAGGACGGTCTCTGGAAACACCATATATTTT. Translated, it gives CASSRTVSGNTIYF.

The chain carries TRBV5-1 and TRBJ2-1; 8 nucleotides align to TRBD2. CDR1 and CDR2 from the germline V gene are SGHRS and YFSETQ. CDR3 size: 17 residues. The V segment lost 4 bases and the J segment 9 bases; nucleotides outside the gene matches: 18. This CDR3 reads CASSPWTSTRAWGEQFF. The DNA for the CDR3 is TGCGCCAGCAGCCCGTGGACTAGCACGAGGGCCTGGGGTGAGCAGTTCTTC.

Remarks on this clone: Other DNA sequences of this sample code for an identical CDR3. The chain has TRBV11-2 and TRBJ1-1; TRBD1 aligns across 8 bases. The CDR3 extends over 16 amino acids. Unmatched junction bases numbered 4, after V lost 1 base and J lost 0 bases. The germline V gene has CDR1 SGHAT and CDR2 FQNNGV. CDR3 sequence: CASSLGMGQVNTEAFF. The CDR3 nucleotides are TGTGCCAGCAGCTTAGGAATGGGACAGGTGAACACTGAAGCTTTCTTT.

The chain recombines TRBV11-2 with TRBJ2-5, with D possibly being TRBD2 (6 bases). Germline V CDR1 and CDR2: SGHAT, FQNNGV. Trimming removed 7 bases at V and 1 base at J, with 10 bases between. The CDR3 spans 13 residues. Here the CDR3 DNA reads TGTGCCAGCAACGAGGGACTCCAAGAGACCCAGTACTTC. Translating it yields CASNEGLQETQYF. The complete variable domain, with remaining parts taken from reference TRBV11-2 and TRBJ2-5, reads EAGVAQSPRYKIIEKRQSVAFWCNPISGHATLYWYQQILGQGPKLLIQFQNNGVVDDSQLPKDRFSAERLKGVDSTLKIQPAKLEDSAVYLCASNEGLQETQYFGPGTRLLVL.

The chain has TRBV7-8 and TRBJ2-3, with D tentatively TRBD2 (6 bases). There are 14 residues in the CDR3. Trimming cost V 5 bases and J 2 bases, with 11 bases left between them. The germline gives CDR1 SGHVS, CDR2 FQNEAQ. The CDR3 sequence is CASSPSAFTDTQYF. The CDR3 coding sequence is TGTGCCAGCAGCCCTAGCGCCTTCACAGATACGCAGTATTTT. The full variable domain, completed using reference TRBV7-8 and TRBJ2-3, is GAGVSQSPRYKVAKRGQDVALRCDPISGHVSLFWYQQALGQGPEFLTYFQNEAQLDKSGLPSDRFFAERPEGSVSTLKIQRTQQEDSAVYLCASSPSAFTDTQYFGPGTRLTVL.

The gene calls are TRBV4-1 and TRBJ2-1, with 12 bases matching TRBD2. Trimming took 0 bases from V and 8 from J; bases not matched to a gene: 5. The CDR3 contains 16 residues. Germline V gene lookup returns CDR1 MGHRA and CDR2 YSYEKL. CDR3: CASSQDPSGRGHEQFF. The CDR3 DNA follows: TGCGCCAGCAGCCAAGATCCTAGCGGGAGGGGACATGAGCAGTTCTTC.

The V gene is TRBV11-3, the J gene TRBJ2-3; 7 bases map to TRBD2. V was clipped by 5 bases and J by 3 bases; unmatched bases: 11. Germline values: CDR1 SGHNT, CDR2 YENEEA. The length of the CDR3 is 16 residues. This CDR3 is CASSRGSGLSTDTQYF. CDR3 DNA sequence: TGTGCCAGCAGCCGCGGGAGCGGGTTGTCTACAGATACGCAGTATTTT.

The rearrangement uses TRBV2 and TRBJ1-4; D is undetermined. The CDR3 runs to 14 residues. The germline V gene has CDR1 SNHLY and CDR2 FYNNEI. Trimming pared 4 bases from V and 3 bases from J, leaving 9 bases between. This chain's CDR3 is CASSGTASNEKLFF. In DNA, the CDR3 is TGTGCCAGCAGTGGAACTGCGTCTAATGAAAAACTGTTTTTT.

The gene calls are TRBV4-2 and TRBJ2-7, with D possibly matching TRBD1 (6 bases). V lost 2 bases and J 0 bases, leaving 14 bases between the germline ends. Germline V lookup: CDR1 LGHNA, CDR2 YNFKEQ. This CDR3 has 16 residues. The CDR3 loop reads CASSQQGNGFSYEQYF. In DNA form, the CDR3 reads TGTGCCAGCAGCCAACAGGGGAATGGCTTCTCCTACGAGCAGTACTTC.

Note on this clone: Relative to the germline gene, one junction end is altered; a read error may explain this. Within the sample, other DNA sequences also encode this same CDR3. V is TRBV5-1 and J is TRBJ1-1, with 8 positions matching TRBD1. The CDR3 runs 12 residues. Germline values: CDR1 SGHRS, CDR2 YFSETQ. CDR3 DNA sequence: TGCGCCAGCAGCAAAGGGACAGGTACGGCTTTCTTC. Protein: CASSKGTGTAFF.

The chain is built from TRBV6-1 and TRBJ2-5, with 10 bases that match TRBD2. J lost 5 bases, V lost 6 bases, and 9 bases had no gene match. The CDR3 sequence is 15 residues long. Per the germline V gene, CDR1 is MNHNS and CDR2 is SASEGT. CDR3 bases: TGTGCCAGCAGCCCGACAGCGGGGGGGCGGGAGACCCAGTACTTC. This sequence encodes CASSPTAGGRETQYF.

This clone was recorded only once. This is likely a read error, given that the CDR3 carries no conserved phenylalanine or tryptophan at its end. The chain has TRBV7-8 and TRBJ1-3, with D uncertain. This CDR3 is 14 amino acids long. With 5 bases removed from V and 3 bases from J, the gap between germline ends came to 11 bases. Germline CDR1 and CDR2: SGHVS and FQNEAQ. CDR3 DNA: TGTGCCAGCAGCCTAAGTTCGTTTGGAAACACCATATATGTT. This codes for CASSLSSFGNTIYV.

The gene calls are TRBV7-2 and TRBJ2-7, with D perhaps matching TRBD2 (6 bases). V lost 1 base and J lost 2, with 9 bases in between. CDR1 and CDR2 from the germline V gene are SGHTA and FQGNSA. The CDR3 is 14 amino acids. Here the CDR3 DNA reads TGTGCCAGCAGCTTAGGGGGGACTGCCTACGAGCAGTACTTC. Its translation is CASSLGGTAYEQYF.

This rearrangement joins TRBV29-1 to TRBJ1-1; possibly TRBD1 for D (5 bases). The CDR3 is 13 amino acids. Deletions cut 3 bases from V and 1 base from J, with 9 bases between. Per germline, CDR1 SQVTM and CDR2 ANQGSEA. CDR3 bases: TGCAGCGTTGACCCCACAGGGAACACTGAAGCTTTCTTT. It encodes CSVDPTGNTEAFF.

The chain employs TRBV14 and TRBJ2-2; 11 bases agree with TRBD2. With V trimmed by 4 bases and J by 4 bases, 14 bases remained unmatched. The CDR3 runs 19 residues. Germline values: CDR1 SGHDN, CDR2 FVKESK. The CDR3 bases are TGTGCCAGCAGCCTAAGGATACTAGCGGGAGTTCGGGGCACCGGGGAGCTGTTTTTT. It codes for CASSLRILAGVRGTGELFF.

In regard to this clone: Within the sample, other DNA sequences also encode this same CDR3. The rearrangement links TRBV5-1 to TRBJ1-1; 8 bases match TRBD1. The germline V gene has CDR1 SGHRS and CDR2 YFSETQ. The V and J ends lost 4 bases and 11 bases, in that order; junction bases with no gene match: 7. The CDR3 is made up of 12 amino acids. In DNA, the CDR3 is TGCGCCAGCAGCAAAGGGACAGGTACGGCTTTCTTT. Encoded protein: CASSKGTGTAFF. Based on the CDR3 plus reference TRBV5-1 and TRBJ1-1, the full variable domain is KAGVTQTPRYLIKTRGQQVTLSCSPISGHRSVSWYQQTPGQGLQFLFEYFSETQRNKGNFPGRFSGRQFSNSRSEMNVSTLELGDSALYLCASSKGTGTAFFGQGTRLTVV.

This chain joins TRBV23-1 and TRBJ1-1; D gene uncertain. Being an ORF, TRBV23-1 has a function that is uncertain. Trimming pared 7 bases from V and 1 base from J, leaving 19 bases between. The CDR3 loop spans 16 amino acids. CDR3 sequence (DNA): TGCGCCAGCACCCCACGGGCCCTAAGGTGGAACACTGAAGCTTTCTTT. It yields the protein CASTPRALRWNTEAFF.

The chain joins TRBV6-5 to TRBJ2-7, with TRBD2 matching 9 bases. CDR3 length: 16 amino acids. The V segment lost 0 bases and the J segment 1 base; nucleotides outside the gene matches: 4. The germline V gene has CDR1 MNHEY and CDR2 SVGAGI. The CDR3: CASSYSSSGSSYEQYF. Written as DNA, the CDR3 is TGTGCCAGCAGTTACTCGAGTAGCGGGAGTTCCTACGAGCAGTACTTC.

This CDR3 reads CASSPGQGIYGYTF. For the CDR3, the DNA is TGCGCCAGCAGTCCGGGACAGGGGATCTATGGCTACACCTTC. The gene calls are TRBV10-2 and TRBJ1-2; 10 bases are a match to TRBD1. With 5 bases clipped from V and 4 bases from J, the junction kept 4 bases outside the gene matches. CDR1 and CDR2 from the germline V gene are WSHSY and SAAADI. The CDR3 has 14 amino acids.

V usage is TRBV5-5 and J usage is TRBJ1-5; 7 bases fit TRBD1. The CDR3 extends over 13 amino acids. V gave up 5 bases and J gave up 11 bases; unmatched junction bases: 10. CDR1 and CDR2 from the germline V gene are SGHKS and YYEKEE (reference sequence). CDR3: CASSAGQQSTQHF. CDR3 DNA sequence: TGTGCCAGCAGTGCGGGACAGCAGAGCACCCAGCATTTT.

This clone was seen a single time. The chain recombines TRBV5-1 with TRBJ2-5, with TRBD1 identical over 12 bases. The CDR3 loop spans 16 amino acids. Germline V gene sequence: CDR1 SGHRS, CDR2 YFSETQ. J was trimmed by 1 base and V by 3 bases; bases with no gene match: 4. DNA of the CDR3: TGCGCCAGCAGCTGGGACAGGGGGCGACCCCAAGAGACCCAGTACTTC. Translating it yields CASSWDRGRPQETQYF.

This CDR3 is CASSQGLSSYNEQFF. The CDR3 bases are TGTGCCAGCAGCCAGGGACTTAGCTCCTACAATGAGCAGTTCTTC. The V and J genes are TRBV5-8 and TRBJ2-1; D possibly corresponds to TRBD2 (6 bases). Germline V lookup: CDR1 SGHTS, CDR2 YDEGEE. V dropped 4 bases and J dropped 0 bases, with 11 bases sitting between them. CDR3 size: 15 residues.

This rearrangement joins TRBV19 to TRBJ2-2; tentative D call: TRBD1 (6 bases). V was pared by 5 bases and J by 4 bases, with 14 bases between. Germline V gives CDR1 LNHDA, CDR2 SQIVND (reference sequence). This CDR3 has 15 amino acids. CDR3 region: CASSAQGTGTGELFF. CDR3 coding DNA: TGTGCCAGTAGTGCCCAGGGGACGGGCACCGGGGAGCTGTTTTTT. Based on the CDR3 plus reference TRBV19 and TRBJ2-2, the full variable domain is DGGITQSPKYLFRKEGQNVTLSCEQNLNHDAMYWYRQDPGQGLRLIYYSQIVNDFQKGDIAEGYSVSREKKESFPLTVTSAQKNPTAFYLCASSAQGTGTGELFFGEGSRLTVL.

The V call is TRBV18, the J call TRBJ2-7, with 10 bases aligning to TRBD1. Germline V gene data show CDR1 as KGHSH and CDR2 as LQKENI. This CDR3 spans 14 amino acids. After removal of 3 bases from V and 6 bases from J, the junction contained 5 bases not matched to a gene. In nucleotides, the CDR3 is TGTGCCAGCTCACCTCCGGGACAGGGGTCCGAGCAGTACTTC. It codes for CASSPPGQGSEQYF.